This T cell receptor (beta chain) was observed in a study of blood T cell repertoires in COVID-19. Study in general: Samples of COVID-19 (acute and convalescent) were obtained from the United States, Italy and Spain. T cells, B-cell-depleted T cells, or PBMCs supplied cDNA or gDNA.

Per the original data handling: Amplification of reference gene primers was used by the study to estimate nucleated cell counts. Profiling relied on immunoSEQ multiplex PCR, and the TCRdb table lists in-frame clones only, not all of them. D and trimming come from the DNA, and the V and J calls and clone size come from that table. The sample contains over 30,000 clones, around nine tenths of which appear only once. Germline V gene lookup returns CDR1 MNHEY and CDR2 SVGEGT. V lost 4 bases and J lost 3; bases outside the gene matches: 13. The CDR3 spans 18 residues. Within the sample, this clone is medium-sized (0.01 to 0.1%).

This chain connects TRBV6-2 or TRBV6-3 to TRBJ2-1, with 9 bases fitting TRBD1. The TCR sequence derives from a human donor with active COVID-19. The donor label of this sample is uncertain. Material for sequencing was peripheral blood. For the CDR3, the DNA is TGTGCCAGCAGTTCCCCAGAATTCCGGGACAGGGACTACAATGAGCAGTTCTTC. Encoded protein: CASSSPEFRDRDYNEQFF.